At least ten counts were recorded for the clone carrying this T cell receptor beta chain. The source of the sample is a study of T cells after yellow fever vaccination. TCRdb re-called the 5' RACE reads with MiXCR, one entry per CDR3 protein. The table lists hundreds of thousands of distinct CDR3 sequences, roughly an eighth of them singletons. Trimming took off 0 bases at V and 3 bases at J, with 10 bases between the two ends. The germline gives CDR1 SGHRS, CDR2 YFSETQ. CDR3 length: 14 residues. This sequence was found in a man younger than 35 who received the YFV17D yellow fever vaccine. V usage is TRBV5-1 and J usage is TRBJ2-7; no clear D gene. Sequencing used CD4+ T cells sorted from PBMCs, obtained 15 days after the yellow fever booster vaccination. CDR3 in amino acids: CASSLVSPHYEQYF. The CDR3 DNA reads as TGCGCCAGCAGCTTGGTGTCGCCCCACTACGAGCAGTACTTC. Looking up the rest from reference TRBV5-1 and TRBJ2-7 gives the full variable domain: KAGVTQTPRYLIKTRGQQVTLSCSPISGHRSVSWYQQTPGQGLQFLFEYFSETQRNKGNFPGRFSGRQFSNSRSEMNVSTLELGDSALYLCASSLVSPHYEQYFGPGTRLTVT.